Shown below are 18 T cell receptor beta chains from a single sample sequenced in a study of T-cell memory formation after mild COVID-19. TCRdb itself ran the 5' RACE reads through MiXCR, one entry per CDR3 protein. The profile covers about 440,000 distinct CDR3 sequences, with around 18% appearing a single time and roughly 8.4% taken by the ten largest. What was sequenced was PBMCs or a T cell subset sorted from them (not recorded which). These receptors were collected from an adult woman who had mild COVID-19 (a few samples of this study predate the infection). Cell type and time point are not known.

The table lists this clonotype with a few counts. The chain recombines TRBV6-2 or TRBV6-3 with TRBJ1-5, with 11 bases aligning to TRBD1. The ends lost 6 bases at V and 7 bases at J; junction bases unmatched: 11. The CDR3 has 16 residues. From germline, CDR1 is MNHEY and CDR2 SVGEGT. The CDR3 loop is CASRGGGQGAGQPQHF. DNA for the CDR3: TGTGCCAGCAGAGGGGGTGGACAGGGGGCAGGACAGCCCCAGCATTTT.

This clonotype was counted only a few times. The chain combines TRBV7-2 with TRBJ2-5, with unresolved D. Trimming pared 5 bases from V and 1 base from J, leaving 14 bases between. Germline CDR1 and CDR2: SGHTA and FQGNSA. The CDR3 has 15 residues. The CDR3 nucleotides read TGTGCCAGCAGCCTCCCAACTGGGATCCAAGAGACCCAGTACTTC. Translating gives CASSLPTGIQETQYF.

The J gene is TRBJ1-2, the V gene TRBV20-1, with unresolved D. Trimming took 8 bases from V and 2 from J, leaving 27 bases between them. There are 17 residues in the CDR3. The germline gives CDR1 DFQATT, CDR2 SNEGSKA (reference sequence). The CDR3 is CSPGPAGPLPKNYGYTF. The CDR3 bases are TGCAGTCCAGGCCCTGCAGGACCTCTACCGAAAAACTATGGCTACACCTTC.

CDR3 protein: CASSPEGQIFYNEQFF. DNA for the CDR3: TGTGCCAGCAGCCCCGAAGGACAGATCTTCTACAATGAGCAGTTCTTC. The chain carries TRBV11-2 and TRBJ2-1; a possible D gene is TRBD1 (6 bases). The CDR3 is made up of 16 amino acids. Trimming took 5 bases from V and 3 from J, leaving 17 bases between them. CDR1 and CDR2 (germline): SGHAT, FQNNGV.

In its sample, this clonotype was seen a few times. The chain employs TRBV12-3 or TRBV12-4 and TRBJ2-1; a weak D match, TRBD1 (6 bases). V gave up 6 bases and J gave up 9 bases, with 12 bases separating them. The CDR3 sequence is 12 residues long. The CDR3 region is CASSGTHPEQFF. The CDR3, as DNA: TGTGCCAGCAGCGGGACACACCCTGAGCAGTTCTTC.

The gene calls are TRBV4-3 and TRBJ2-7; 9 bases line up with TRBD2. CDR3 size: 13 residues. CDR1 and CDR2 (germline): LGHNA, YSLEER. V lost 6 bases, J lost 7 bases, and 7 bases stayed unmatched. The CDR3 nucleotides read TGCGCCAGCAGTTCGTGGCTAGCGGGGGAGCAGTACTTC. As protein: CASSSWLAGEQYF.

The CDR3 sequence: CASTPRGASRVYEQYF. CDR3 coding DNA: TGTGCCAGCACCCCCAGGGGGGCGTCCAGGGTTTACGAGCAGTACTTC. J is TRBJ2-7 and V is TRBV7-9; D is perhaps TRBD1 (7 bases). Germline V gene sequence: CDR1 SEHNR, CDR2 FQNEAQ (reference sequence). There are 16 residues in the CDR3. V was clipped by 7 bases and J by 4 bases, with 23 bases between them.

The chain uses TRBV15 and TRBJ1-1; D gene ambiguous. V dropped 5 bases and J dropped 0 bases, with 4 bases sitting between them. CDR1 LNHNV and CDR2 YYDKDF come from the germline V gene (reference sequence). The CDR3 is made up of 12 amino acids. The CDR3 DNA is TGTGCCACCAGCCGTATGAACACTGAAGCTTTCTTT. Protein: CATSRMNTEAFF.

This clonotype showed up many times. J is TRBJ2-1 and V is TRBV29-1; 10 bases agree with TRBD1. The CDR3 is 14 amino acids. J was trimmed by 8 bases and V by 4 bases; bases with no gene match: 8. Germline CDR1 and CDR2: SQVTM and ANQGSEA. CDR3 nucleotides: TGCAGCGTTGCGGGACAGGGGTTTAGGGATGAGCAGTTCTTC. This codes for CSVAGQGFRDEQFF.

V is TRBV10-3 and J is TRBJ2-7, with D perhaps TRBD2 (5 bases). With 8 bases removed from V and 0 bases from J, the gap between germline ends came to 11 bases. This CDR3 has 13 residues. From germline, CDR1 is ENHRY and CDR2 SYGVKD. CDR3: CAIREVGSYEQYF. In DNA form, the CDR3 reads TGTGCCATCCGGGAAGTGGGCTCCTACGAGCAGTACTTC.

V usage is TRBV7-9 and J usage is TRBJ2-7; tentatively, D is TRBD1 or TRBD2 (6 bases each). Trimming took 0 bases from V and 1 from J, leaving 13 bases between them. Germline CDR1 and CDR2: SEHNR and FQNEAQ (reference sequence). The CDR3 sequence is 16 residues long. Here the CDR3 DNA reads TGTGCCAGCAGCTTAGCGCAAGGGGGGTTTTCCTACGAGCAGTACTTC. Protein sequence: CASSLAQGGFSYEQYF.

Many counts were recorded for this clonotype. The J gene is TRBJ2-2, the V gene TRBV5-1, with D uncertain. Trimming stripped 7 bases from V and 5 bases from J, with 9 bases between. CDR1 SGHRS and CDR2 YFSETQ come from the germline V gene. The CDR3 length is 12 residues. The CDR3 here is CASREGTGELFF. CDR3 DNA: TGCGCCAGCCGCGAAGGGACCGGGGAGCTGTTTTTT.

This clonotype was detected a few times. This sequence joins TRBV30 and TRBJ2-3, with 9 bases aligning to TRBD2. The CDR3 contains 18 residues. Germline CDR1 GTSNPN, CDR2 SVGIG (reference sequence). V was pared by 2 bases and J by 0 bases, with 12 bases of the junction left unmatched. CDR3 DNA: TGTGCCTGGAGTTCGCCCCTAGCGGGGCGGACTAGCACAGATACGCAGTATTTT. This codes for CAWSSPLAGRTSTDTQYF. The whole variable domain, filled in from reference TRBV30 and TRBJ2-3, reads SQTIHQWPATLVQPVGSPLSLECTVEGTSNPNLYWYRQAAGRGLQLLFYSVGIGQISSEVPQNLSASRPQDRQFILSSKKLLLSDSGFYLCAWSSPLAGRTSTDTQYFGPGTRLTVL.

The chain has TRBV4-1 and TRBJ2-3; 7 bases are shared with TRBD1. The CDR3 is made up of 18 amino acids. In germline, CDR1 is MGHRA, CDR2 YSYEKL. With 1 base clipped from V and 6 bases from J, the junction kept 16 bases outside the gene matches. The chain's CDR3 is CASSQVGQEKMLRDTQYF. Here the CDR3 DNA reads TGCGCCAGCAGCCAAGTTGGACAGGAAAAAATGCTAAGGGATACGCAGTATTTT.

This clonotype turned up a few times. The chain couples TRBV30 to TRBJ2-7, with 7 bases matching TRBD1. Germline trimming cut 2 bases from V and 7 bases from J; bases unmatched to any gene: 5. This CDR3 region has 12 residues. The germline V gene encodes CDR1 GTSNPN and CDR2 SVGIG (reference sequence). CDR3 residues: CAWSSGQREQYF. As DNA, the CDR3 is TGTGCCTGGAGTTCGGGACAGAGGGAGCAGTACTTC. The full variable domain, rest sourced from reference TRBV30 and TRBJ2-7, is SQTIHQWPATLVQPVGSPLSLECTVEGTSNPNLYWYRQAAGRGLQLLFYSVGIGQISSEVPQNLSASRPQDRQFILSSKKLLLSDSGFYLCAWSSGQREQYFGPGTRLTVT.

This rearrangement joins TRBV7-9 to TRBJ1-6; D gene unclear. In germline, CDR1 is SEHNR, CDR2 FQNEAQ (reference sequence). This CDR3 has 12 amino acids. V shed 3 bases and J shed 10 bases, with 7 bases lying between them. In DNA, the CDR3 is TGTGCCAGCAGCTTGGTCGGGTCACCCCTCCACTTT. It translates to CASSLVGSPLHF. Based on the CDR3 plus reference TRBV7-9 and TRBJ1-6, the full variable domain is DTGVSQNPRHKITKRGQNVTFRCDPISEHNRLYWYRQTLGQGPEFLTYFQNEAQLEKSRLLSDRFSAERPKGSFSTLEIQRTEQGDSAMYLCASSLVGSPLHFGNGTRLTVT.

This clonotype has only a few counts. This sequence joins TRBV11-2 and TRBJ2-3, with D perhaps assigned TRBD1 or TRBD2 (5 bases each). This CDR3 is 17 amino acids long. V lost 1 base to trimming and J lost 4 bases, with 18 bases between them. In germline, CDR1 is SGHAT, CDR2 FQNNGV. CDR3 loop: CASSLGLAGSRSDTQYF. Here the CDR3 DNA reads TGTGCCAGCAGCTTAGGGCTGGCAGGGAGTCGATCAGATACGCAGTATTTT.

This clonotype was seen once. The rearrangement links TRBV19 to TRBJ1-2; D gene ambiguous. The V and J ends lost 8 bases and 4 bases respectively, with 17 bases between them. The CDR3 consists of 14 residues. In germline, CDR1 is LNHDA, CDR2 SQIVND (reference sequence). CDR3 DNA sequence: TGTGCCAGTTTGAGCCTCGGGGAGGGCTATGGCTACACCTTC. Amino acids: CASLSLGEGYGYTF.